This TCR beta chain was retrieved from a study of blood T cells in healthy people across ages. Primed by a sample-barcoded 5' primer and a J-beta primer mix, a second PCR proceeded for 7 to 11 cycles. One entry per CDR3 protein, called by TCRdb with MiXCR from the 5' RACE reads. This table has 1.5 million to 2 million distinct CDR3 sequences, 28% appearing once. Study results and caveats: Naive CD4+ cell counts and diversity both ran higher in long-lived than in aged donors.

The CDR3 has 16 residues. The germline V gene encodes CDR1 MNHEY and CDR2 SVGEGT. V was pared by 6 bases and J by 7 bases, with 13 bases of the junction left unmatched. There are many counts of this clonotype. As yet, its antigen is unknown. Sequencing was performed on blood. The clonotype originates from a young woman in good health. The gene calls are TRBV6-2 or TRBV6-3 and TRBJ2-1; 9 bases agree with TRBD1. In nucleotides, the CDR3 is TGTGCCAGCAGCCTAGTGCCGGGACAGGGATCTAATGAGCAGTTCTTC. Amino acid sequence: CASSLVPGQGSNEQFF.